Below, one T cell receptor beta chain is given with its context. Libraries were prepared by immunoSEQ multiplex PCR; TCRdb keeps only in-frame clonotypes and omits some of them. The table lists about 67,000 clones, 92% of them singletons. CDR3 length: 14 residues. J gave up 2 bases and V 6 bases, and 4 bases lay outside the gene matches. Germline V gives CDR1 MNHEY, CDR2 SVGAGI. The sample is drawn from a study of T cell changes during pregnancy in multiple sclerosis. The specimen comprised peripheral blood, sampled in the second trimester of pregnancy. The gene calls are TRBV6-5 and TRBJ2-3; 8 bases match TRBD1. The receptor was derived from a female donor in good health, enrolled as a control in a pregnancy study. CDR3 coding DNA: TGTGCCAGCAGCCGGGACAGGCTCACAGATACGCAGTATTTT. Encoded protein: CASSRDRLTDTQYF.